Shown below are 17 T cell receptor beta chains from a single sample sequenced in a study of early T cells in non-severe SARS-CoV-2 infection. TCRdb re-called the 5' RACE reads with MiXCR, one entry per CDR3 protein. The sample records roughly 75,000 distinct CDR3 sequences, 9% to 10% being singletons. Sequencing was carried out using whole blood. The receptors here all came from an adult who was a healthcare worker with PCR-confirmed SARS-CoV-2 infection or an uninfected control (not recorded which).

This chain connects TRBV12-3 or TRBV12-4 to TRBJ2-2; D not resolved. V was trimmed by 6 bases and J by 8 bases, leaving 19 bases between them. The CDR3 is 15 amino acids. CDR3 nucleotides: TGTGCCAGCAGCCCCCTGGGTAACGTACAGGGGGAGCTGTTTTTT. Translation: CASSPLGNVQGELFF.

This clonotype has more than one count but fewer than ten. This chain links TRBV9 with TRBJ2-5; D is unclear. The V and J ends lost 4 bases and 5 bases respectively, with 12 bases between them. From germline, CDR1 is SGDLS and CDR2 YYNGEE. The length of the CDR3 is 13 residues. The CDR3 loop is CASSRALRETQYF. CDR3 DNA sequence: TGTGCCAGCAGCCGAGCCTTAAGGGAGACCCAGTACTTC.

This clonotype showed up many times. The chain carries TRBV29-1 and TRBJ2-1; D call uncertain. Trimming shortened V by 8 bases and J by 4 bases, and 15 bases separated the two germline ends. The germline V gene encodes CDR1 SQVTM and CDR2 ANQGSEA. The CDR3 is 13 amino acids. CDR3 sequence: CSPSLLGYNEQFF. The CDR3 DNA is TGCAGCCCCTCCCTTCTAGGGTACAATGAGCAGTTCTTC.

This clonotype occurred many times. The chain couples TRBV28 to TRBJ2-2, with D unresolved. Germline values: CDR1 MDHEN, CDR2 SYDVKM. This CDR3 comprises 11 residues. V lost 8 bases and J lost 7, with 8 bases in between. Here the CDR3 DNA reads TGTGCCAGCGGCGCGATCGGGGAGCTGTTTTTT. Amino acids: CASGAIGELFF.

This clonotype was counted many times. This sequence joins TRBV7-8 and TRBJ2-1; 11 nucleotides line up with TRBD2. The CDR3 has 16 residues. CDR1 is SGHVS and CDR2 is FQNEAQ in the germline V gene. V shed 7 bases, J shed 7 bases, and the junction held 12 bases outside the gene matches. CDR3 sequence: CASTRTRTSGLNEQFF. CDR3 DNA sequence: TGTGCCAGCACTAGAACCCGGACTAGCGGGTTAAATGAGCAGTTCTTC.

Many counts were recorded for this clonotype. V is TRBV28 and J is TRBJ2-3; 7 positions match TRBD2. Germline CDR1 reads MDHEN; CDR2 reads SYDVKM. Unmatched junction bases numbered 13, after V lost 6 bases and J lost 4 bases. The CDR3 covers 16 residues. CDR3 nucleotide sequence: TGTGCCAGCAGCCCGCTACAGCGGGAAGGGGCAGATACGCAGTATTTT. Protein: CASSPLQREGADTQYF.

In this sample, this clonotype turned up many times. V is TRBV7-2 and J is TRBJ1-4; D remains unclear. Germline loops: CDR1 SGHTA, CDR2 FQGNSA. The CDR3 contains 13 residues. V was clipped by 1 base and J by 7 bases, with 7 bases between them. CDR3 sequence reads: CASSLGSAEKLFF. DNA for the CDR3: TGTGCCAGCAGCTTAGGCTCTGCTGAAAAACTGTTTTTT.

The rearrangement links TRBV7-2 to TRBJ2-3; D perhaps matches TRBD2 (5 bases). V was clipped by 5 bases and J by 5 bases, with 11 bases between them. The CDR3 spans 13 residues. Germline V gives CDR1 SGHTA, CDR2 FQGNSA. The DNA for the CDR3 is TGTGCCAGCAGCGTGGGCGCGGGAGATACGCAGTATTTT. It codes for CASSVGAGDTQYF. Full variable domain (missing parts from reference TRBV7-2 and TRBJ2-3): GAGVSQSPSNKVTEKGKDVELRCDPISGHTALYWYRQSLGQGLEFLIYFQGNSAPDKSGLPSDRFSAERTGGSVSTLTIQRTQQEDSAVYLCASSVGAGDTQYFGPGTRLTVL.

This clonotype occurred a few times. This chain joins TRBV3-1 and TRBJ2-7; maybe TRBD2 (7 bases). CDR1 is LGHDT and CDR2 is YNNKEL in the germline V gene (reference sequence). The length of the CDR3 is 16 residues. V dropped 6 bases and J dropped 0 bases, with 18 bases sitting between them. The CDR3 bases are TGTGCCAGCAGAACCTCGGGGGGCGGTAGCTCCTACGAGCAGTACTTC. Translation: CASRTSGGGSSYEQYF.

This clonotype was seen a few times. This chain connects TRBV6-1 to TRBJ1-1; D unclear. Trimming took 8 bases from V and 0 from J, leaving 10 bases between them. Germline assignment: CDR1 MNHNS and CDR2 SASEGT. The CDR3 spans 13 residues. This chain's CDR3 is CASQKKMNTEAFF. Written as DNA, the CDR3 is TGTGCCAGCCAAAAGAAAATGAACACTGAAGCTTTCTTT.

This clonotype came up many times. The rearrangement joins TRBV12-2 to TRBJ1-2. TRBV12-2 constitutes a pseudogene. The CDR3 extends over 16 amino acids. CDR3 nucleotide sequence: TGTGCAAGTCGCTTAGCTGGGAACAGCGGGGACTATGGCTACACCTTC. This sequence encodes CASRLAGNSGDYGYTF.

V usage is TRBV9 and J usage is TRBJ2-5; D is unresolved. The CDR3 totals 12 residues. Germline V gene data show CDR1 as SGDLS and CDR2 as YYNGEE. Trimming took 3 bases from V and 11 from J, leaving 14 bases between them. This CDR3 reads CASSDGERSQYF. The CDR3 bases are TGTGCCAGCAGCGACGGAGAGAGATCTCAGTACTTC.

The rearrangement uses TRBV10-3 and TRBJ2-7; tentatively, D is TRBD1 (5 bases). The CDR3 is 13 amino acids. Per the germline V gene, CDR1 is ENHRY and CDR2 is SYGVKD. Trimming stripped 9 bases from V and 2 bases from J, with 14 bases between. CDR3 region: CAITSGSAYEQYF. As DNA, the CDR3 is TGTGCCATAACTTCAGGGTCGGCCTACGAGCAGTACTTC.

This clonotype was seen a few times. The gene calls are TRBV18 and TRBJ2-1, with 7 bases aligning to TRBD2. Trimming at V came to 0 bases and at J to 5 bases, leaving 4 bases not matched to a gene. This CDR3 is built from 15 residues. CDR1 and CDR2 (germline): KGHSH, LQKENI. The DNA of the CDR3 is TGTGCCAGCTCACCACCGGGAGGGGCTAACAATGAGCAGTTCTTC. Translating gives CASSPPGGANNEQFF. The whole variable domain, remainder taken from reference TRBV18 and TRBJ2-1, is NAGVMQNPRHLVRRRGQEARLRCSPMKGHSHVYWYRQLPEEGLKFMVYLQKENIIDESGMPKERFSAEFPKEGPSILRIQQVVRGDSAAYFCASSPPGGANNEQFFGPGTRLTVL.

This clonotype was observed a few times. The chain joins TRBV18 to TRBJ1-3, with a weak D call TRBD1 (5 bases). Looked up from germline, CDR1 is KGHSH and CDR2 is LQKENI. V lost 5 bases and J lost 0, with 14 bases in between. The CDR3 totals 16 residues. The CDR3 DNA reads as TGTGCCAGCTCAGTCACAGGTCTCGACTCTGGAAACACCATATATTTT. Translated: CASSVTGLDSGNTIYF.

In regard to this clonotype: It may be a read error: a sequence one base away is much more abundant. This rearrangement joins TRBV27 to TRBJ1-4; tentatively, D is TRBD1 (6 bases). The germline gives CDR1 MNHEY, CDR2 SMNVEV (reference sequence). Trimming pared 6 bases from V and 10 bases from J, leaving 30 bases between. The CDR3 covers 18 residues. The CDR3 DNA follows: TGTGCCAGCAGGGGACCGCGGTTTTCAAGGGGGGCTAACGGAAAACTGTTTTTT. It encodes CASRGPRFSRGANGKLFF. The full variable domain, with the rest looked up from reference TRBV27 and TRBJ1-4, is EAQVTQNPRYLITVTGKKLTVTCSQNMNHEYMSWYRQDPGLGLRQIYYSMNVEVTDKGDVPEGYKVSRKEKRNFPLILESPSPNQTSLYFCASRGPRFSRGANGKLFFGSGTQLSVL.

Only a few counts were recorded for this clonotype. The V and J genes are TRBV2 and TRBJ2-7, with D unresolved. Germline CDR1 reads SNHLY; CDR2 reads FYNNEI. The CDR3 runs 13 residues. V shed 7 bases and J shed 3 bases, with 13 bases lying between them. The DNA for the CDR3 is TGTGCCAGCACCGTTCAGTCCCGCTACGAGCAGTACTTC. Its protein is CASTVQSRYEQYF.